This T cell receptor beta chain was documented in a study of post-analysis software for immune sequencing data (dated by TCRdb to about 2015). Regarding the complete study: Disease courses on record covered relapsing-remitting, secondary progressive and progressive-relapsing multiple sclerosis, though some patients had no subtype annotation. The patient repertoires were compared against about a dozen previously published healthy control repertoires obtained from donors aged about 6 to 28 years. A subset of samples was prepared in parallel using single-end sample barcoding, then pooled and co-amplified after Illumina adapter ligation. Beyond this particular receptor, the publication reports: When samples were clustered directly using the F measure, samples prepared in the same batch co-clustered strongly, which prompted a batch-effect correction. Significantly lower normalized Chao1 diversity was found in multiple sclerosis patients than in controls, suggesting substantial peripheral T-cell clonal expansion. The control group was slightly older than the multiple sclerosis patient group.

To demonstrate the VDJtools post-analysis software, the study profiled TCR beta repertoires from the peripheral blood of about a dozen young patients with multiple sclerosis. The multiple sclerosis patients were children and adolescents ranging in age from roughly 6 to 15 years. Libraries came from PCR. The instrument was an Illumina HiSeq 2500. To reduce PCR and sequencing biases, unique molecular identifiers were built into the TCR beta cDNA libraries. Per 1 to 10 million input T cells, 500,000 or so cDNA molecules were obtained, such that each molecule approximated one T cell. The patient libraries were prepared and sequenced with the same protocol used for the earlier healthy control dataset. Within a given batch, samples were prepared together, multiplexed and sequenced on the same HiSeq lane. As for how the authors treated the data: MIGEC was used to process the raw barcoded reads, and molecular identifier groups with only a single read were discarded before consensus assembly and CDR3 extraction. VDJtools was used for post-analysis of the clonotype tables, with diversity normalized by down-sampling every dataset to the smallest sample size. To correct batch-related cross-sample contamination, repertoire overlap clustering matched CDR3 amino acid sequences but not nucleotide sequences. TCRdb trimmed public reads at Q25 via fastp, called clones via MiXCR and kept in-frame beta chains. Every CDR3 protein is listed once, alongside the most common genes and DNA of its rows. Here the V and J calls rest on TCRdb's processing, not on the authors' analysis. The sample table records about 540,000 distinct CDR3 sequences; 30% to 40% of these occur just once. Roughly 6% of the sample rests with the top ten.

This clonotype was detected only a few times. There is no known antigen for this receptor. Base qualities are missing; no much larger clone stands one base away. The receptor's source is a girl younger than 18 with multiple sclerosis. The sequenced sample consisted of blood.

The CDR3 region has the sequence CASSEGVETQYF. The DNA is TGTGCCAGCAGTGAGGGAGTAGAGACCCAGTACTTC. The sequence is built from TRBV2 and TRBJ2-7, and perhaps TRBD2 as D gene, on 5 matching bases. The J call may be faulty, since TRBJ2-5 better matches the DNA end. The CDR3, cysteine through phenylalanine, is 12 amino acids long. CDR3 DNA only is kept here, 36 bases in frame from base 1. The CDR1 and CDR2 encoded by the germline V gene are SNHLY and FYNNEI.